This T cell receptor (beta chain) was observed in a study of blood T cell repertoires in COVID-19 (dated by TCRdb to 2020 to 2022). The study in broad terms: Samples covering the acute and convalescent phases of COVID-19 were provided by collaborators in the United States, Italy and Spain. The prospective study material was composed of cDNA or gDNA derived from T cells, B-cell-depleted T cells, or PBMCs. The dataset comprised deeply sampled blood TCRbeta repertoires from subjects exposed to, actively infected with, or recovered from COVID-19. The repertoires were made available in a free public database intended to serve as a resource for research on the immune response to SARS-CoV-2. Samples came from the ongoing ImmuneRACE study (first 160 participants) plus 1,254 subjects from 6 global collaborators. Sample metadata almost always included a de-identified subject ID, COVID-19 status, age in years and sex. Where available, HLA class I and class II types were taken from metadata supplied by the sample provider and were not determined by assay-based typing.

What the study reported, not specific to this receptor: Clinical and demographic metadata were provided uncurated, with the amount varying by source and participant.

Enrolling through a virtual design, the prospective study's participants ranged in age from roughly 18 to 100 years and lived across 24 United States geographic areas. To assign participants to cohorts, the prospective study relied on clinical history that participants themselves reported in a screening survey and a study questionnaire. Recovered participants in ImmuneRACE Cohort 3 were defined as having two consecutive negative NP/OP PCR tests, clearance from a healthcare professional, or resolution of symptoms. Each participant in the prospective study had whole blood, serum and a nasopharyngeal or oropharyngeal swab collected by mobile phlebotomists. Prospective study participants could optionally give additional blood draws and questionnaires over a roughly 2-month period. Before DNA extraction, prospective study blood samples were shipped either frozen or at room temperature. The immunoSEQ Assay, a bias-controlled multiplex PCR, was used to amplify TCRbeta CDR3 regions from genomic DNA. Concerning the study's data processing: The number of nucleated cells in each sample was estimated by amplification of reference gene primers within the assay. To quantify the absolute abundance of each unique TCRbeta CDR3 rearrangement, sequence reads were collapsed and filtered. For each sample, productive Simpson clonality was calculated as the square root of Simpson's diversity index over productive rearrangements. The immuneACCESS repertoire file appears here via TCRdb, limited to in-frame rearrangements. These files lack a portion of the clones; in checked studies, under half of the deficit traces to unresolved V genes, and the cause of the others is not known. Clonal size and the V and J genes are those of that table, whereas D and trimming came from the DNA. A total of 250,000 to 300,000 clones appear in this sample, about nine tenths of them only once. The ten largest account for around 15% of the sample.

On this clone itself: The antigen it recognizes is unknown. Base qualities are not recorded, but no much larger clone differs from it by a single base.

Sequences ENHRY (CDR1) and SYGVKD (CDR2) are obtained from the germline V gene. The CDR3 spans 15 residues, from the cysteine through the phenylalanine. The kept DNA is CDR3 alone, 45 bases in frame from the first base. For this chain, trimming is 6 bases at the V end and 1 base at the J end, and the number of junction bases without a gene match is 5. Recombination linked TRBV10-3 to TRBJ2-3; 9 bases in the junction line up with TRBD1. This clonotype was obtained from a man aged 18 to 30 who had recovered from COVID-19. The source material was PBMCs or T cells enriched from blood (not recorded which). The CDR3 region: CAIRGGQGRTDTQYF. The bases read TGTGCCATCAGGGGAGGACAGGGGCGCACAGATACGCAGTATTTT.